A selection of T cell receptor beta chains follows, all from one sample in a study of T cell repertoires in cytomegalovirus infection. TCRdb called the reads again in MiXCR, with one record for every CDR3 protein. Among roughly 230,000 distinct CDR3 sequences, about 7% were seen once, and the ten largest hold around 6.9%. The material sequenced was PBMCs. Source of these receptors: a human donor in good health (CMV status not recorded). Some clones in this sample may be carry-over from other donors' samples. CDR3s include the opening cysteine and the closing phenylalanine or tryptophan. Fields, in order: J gene, V gene, D gene, clone size, CDR3 protein, CDR3 DNA. A D gene is named only where the DNA matches it firmly. Clone size is stated in some rows and not others, as once, few, many or a class when expanded.

TRBJ2-5 TRBV7-8 - many CASSPRVETQYF TGTGCCAGCAGCCCCCGAGTCGAGACCCAGTACTTC
TRBJ2-2 TRBV7-2 - many CASSRFAGNTGELFF TGTGCCAGCAGCCGATTCGCGGGTAACACCGGGGAGCTGTTTTTT
TRBJ2-7 TRBV5-4 - many CASSPAMGRTYEQYF TGTGCCAGCAGCCCTGCTATGGGACGGACCTACGAGCAGTACTTC
TRBJ1-4 TRBV7-2 - many CASSIQAFNEKLFF TGTGCCAGCAGCATACAGGCTTTTAATGAAAAACTGTTTTTT
TRBJ2-3 TRBV20-1 - many CSARGTTSTDTQYF TGCAGTGCTAGAGGAACCACAAGCACAGATACGCAGTATTTT
TRBJ1-2 TRBV28 - many CASSPAGADGNGYTF TGTGCCAGCAGCCCCGCAGGGGCCGACGGGAATGGCTACACCTTC
TRBJ2-3 TRBV19 - few CASSIRPDSIDTQYF TGTGCCAGTAGTATTCGCCCGGATAGCATAGATACGCAGTATTTT
TRBJ1-1 TRBV5-1 - many CASSLNPGGNTEAFF TGCGCCAGCAGCTTGAACCCGGGCGGGAACACTGAAGCTTTCTTT
TRBJ1-3 TRBV2 - many CASKTVGGYSGNTIYF TGTGCCAGCAAAACGGTAGGGGGATACTCTGGAAACACCATATATTTT
TRBJ2-5 TRBV7-2 TRBD2 many CASSRLAGETQYF TGTGCCAGCAGCCGACTAGCAGGAGAGACCCAGTACTTC
TRBJ1-4 TRBV20-1 - - CSATADRFATNEKLFF TGCAGTGCTACGGCGGACAGATTTGCAACTAATGAAAAACTGTTTTTT
TRBJ2-7 TRBV29-1 - many CSVGGVVGHEQYF TGCAGCGTTGGAGGGGTAGTCGGCCACGAGCAGTACTTC
TRBJ2-1 TRBV15 TRBD2 many CATSRVLAGGNYEQFF TGTGCCACCAGCAGAGTCTTAGCGGGGGGGAACTATGAGCAGTTCTTC
TRBJ1-5 TRBV7-2 - many CASSLATYSNQPQHF TGTGCCAGCAGCTTAGCCACCTATAGCAATCAGCCCCAGCATTTT
TRBJ1-2 TRBV25-1 - many CASSKGYGYTF TGTGCCAGCTCAAAGGGGTATGGCTACACCTTC
TRBJ1-3 TRBV2 TRBD1 - CASNPGQASGNTIYF TGTGCCAGCAACCCGGGACAGGCTTCTGGAAACACCATATATTTT
TRBJ2-5 TRBV28 TRBD2 few CASSPAGLGQTQYF TGTGCCAGCAGTCCGGCTGGACTAGGACAGACCCAGTACTTC
TRBJ2-6 TRBV27 - many CASSSPAPGANVLTF TGTGCCAGCAGTTCCCCAGCCCCTGGGGCCAACGTCCTGACTTTC
TRBJ2-1 TRBV6-2/TRBV6-3 TRBD2 many CASSYSTRERGVPSSYNEQFF TGTGCCAGCAGTTACTCAACGCGCGAGCGGGGGGTCCCAAGCTCCTACAATGAGCAGTTCTTC
TRBJ2-1 TRBV24-1 TRBD2 many CATSDPNSGGYNEQFF TGTGCCACCAGTGACCCTAATAGCGGGGGGTACAATGAGCAGTTCTTC
TRBJ1-4 TRBV20-1 - few CSARDEVNREKLFF TGCAGTGCTAGAGATGAAGTCAACCGAGAAAAACTGTTTTTT
TRBJ2-6 TRBV2 TRBD1 many CASRGQVFSGANVLTF TGTGCCAGCAGAGGACAGGTCTTCTCTGGGGCCAACGTCCTGACTTTC
TRBJ2-7 TRBV2 - many CASSAGAGGEQYF TGTGCCAGCAGTGCGGGGGCAGGCGGGGAGCAGTACTTC
TRBJ2-3 TRBV7-9 - few CASGQQKPTDTQYF TGTGCCAGCGGCCAACAGAAGCCCACAGATACGCAGTATTTT
TRBJ2-7 TRBV11-2 - many CASSARDGSYEQYF TGTGCCAGCAGCGCCCGGGACGGGTCCTACGAGCAGTACTTC
TRBJ2-3 TRBV7-6 - many CASSPAVPPDTQYF TGTGCCAGCAGCCCCGCGGTCCCCCCAGATACGCAGTATTTT
TRBJ1-5 TRBV6-2/TRBV6-3 TRBD1 - CASTGQGVAQPQHF TGTGCCAGCACCGGACAGGGGGTCGCTCAGCCCCAGCATTTT
TRBJ2-1 TRBV6-6 TRBD2 - CASRTSGARGEQFF TGTGCCAGCAGGACTAGCGGGGCTAGGGGTGAGCAGTTCTTC
TRBJ2-1 TRBV6-2/TRBV6-3 TRBD1 - CASSWTGGLYNEQFF TGTGCCAGCAGCTGGACAGGGGGCCTCTACAATGAGCAGTTCTTC
TRBJ2-1 TRBV12-3/TRBV12-4 - many CASSQDAGQPYNEQFF TGTGCCAGCAGCCAAGACGCAGGGCAGCCCTACAATGAGCAGTTCTTC
TRBJ2-7 TRBV20-1 TRBD1 many CSAQLTGVGEQYF TGCAGTGCTCAATTGACAGGGGTGGGCGAGCAGTACTTC
TRBJ2-1 TRBV11-3 - many CASSFERHNEQFF TGTGCCAGCAGCTTTGAGAGGCACAATGAGCAGTTCTTC
TRBJ1-5 TRBV7-9 - many CASRQGDQPQHF TGTGCCAGCAGGCAGGGAGACCAGCCCCAGCATTTT
TRBJ1-2 TRBV7-8 - many CASSLAKQFYGYTF TGTGCCAGCAGCTTAGCGAAACAATTCTATGGCTACACCTTC
TRBJ2-2 TRBV20-1 TRBD2 - CSARRLAGSGTGELFF TGCAGTGCTAGACGACTAGCGGGGTCGGGGACCGGGGAGCTGTTTTTT
TRBJ1-3 TRBV20-1 - many CSAQEVFGNTIYF TGCAGTGCCCAGGAGGTCTTTGGAAACACCATATATTTT
TRBJ1-5 TRBV7-2 - many CASSLEKGMNQPQHF TGTGCCAGCAGCTTAGAGAAGGGGATGAATCAGCCCCAGCATTTT
TRBJ2-7 TRBV29-1 TRBD1 many CSALETGRSYEQYF TGCAGCGCCCTCGAGACAGGGCGTTCCTACGAGCAGTACTTC
TRBJ1-2 TRBV24-1 - few CATSDPGKGNSGYTF TGTGCCACCAGTGATCCGGGGAAAGGGAATAGTGGCTACACCTTC
TRBJ2-6 TRBV6-2/TRBV6-3 - many CASSYLPRDTPLSGANVLTF TGTGCCAGCAGTTATCTGCCCCGGGACACCCCTTTATCTGGGGCCAACGTCCTGACTTTC
TRBJ1-1 TRBV28 - many CASKRGQAFF TGTGCCAGCAAGCGCGGGCAAGCTTTCTTT
TRBJ1-4 TRBV29-1 - few CSYGAVGAGEKLFF TGCAGCTACGGAGCTGTAGGGGCGGGGGAAAAACTGTTTTTT
TRBJ2-1 TRBV4-2 - few CASSQEEIAREQFF TGTGCCAGCAGCCAAGAAGAGATAGCCCGTGAGCAGTTCTTC
TRBJ1-6 TRBV5-5 - many CASSLTASRVSPLHF TGTGCCAGCAGCTTGACAGCCTCCCGGGTTTCGCCCCTCCACTTT
TRBJ2-2 TRBV28 - many CASSLTGTNGELFF TGTGCCAGCAGTTTAACAGGGACGAACGGGGAGCTGTTTTTT
TRBJ2-2 TRBV6-1 TRBD1 many CASSPARQGTGELFF TGTGCCAGCAGCCCCGCGCGACAGGGCACCGGGGAGCTGTTTTTT
TRBJ1-1 TRBV6-2/TRBV6-3 TRBD1 many CASSYSRWKGANTEAFF TGTGCCAGCAGTTACTCGAGGTGGAAGGGGGCAAACACTGAAGCTTTCTTT
TRBJ1-5 TRBV6-5 TRBD1 few CASSSTGYNQPQHF TGTGCCAGCAGTTCGACAGGGTACAATCAGCCCCAGCATTTT
TRBJ2-1 TRBV28 - many CASSLSPGSGEQFF TGTGCCAGCAGTTTATCTCCGGGTTCGGGGGAGCAGTTCTTC
TRBJ2-7 TRBV15 - - CATSSRGALPYEQYF TGTGCCACCAGCAGCCGCGGGGCCCTTCCCTACGAGCAGTACTTC
TRBJ2-3 TRBV4-2 - many CASSQVGAERTDTQYF TGTGCCAGCAGCCAAGTCGGAGCGGAGCGCACAGATACGCAGTATTTT
TRBJ2-7 TRBV20-1 TRBD1 many CSARDATTGAYEQYF TGCAGTGCTAGAGATGCGACGACAGGGGCTTACGAGCAGTACTTC
TRBJ1-5 TRBV7-2 - many CASSAGRGAGQPQHF TGTGCCAGCAGCGCCGGGCGGGGGGCCGGACAGCCCCAGCATTTT
TRBJ2-7 TRBV6-2/TRBV6-3 - many CASSYGGLYEQYF TGTGCCAGCAGTTACGGCGGACTCTACGAGCAGTACTTC
TRBJ2-6 TRBV7-2 TRBD1 many CASSAGTGRLGGGANVLTF TGTGCCAGCAGTGCCGGGACAGGGCGGCTTGGTGGTGGGGCCAACGTCCTGACTTTC
TRBJ2-3 TRBV11-3 - many CASSLTGNADTQYF TGTGCCAGCAGCCTTACAGGGAATGCAGATACGCAGTATTTT
TRBJ2-1 TRBV29-1 - few CSGWDNEQFF TGCAGCGGCTGGGACAATGAGCAGTTCTTC